Given below is one TCR beta chain in context. The sample originates from a study of cytomegalovirus exposure and HLA in healthy donors. 13 Jbeta primers and 60 Vbeta primers were used for the PCR. TCRdb's table, derived via immunoSEQ multiplex PCR, lists solely in-frame clones and lacks some. The sample includes roughly 130,000 clones, 75% to 85% of them seen just once. The CDR3 length is 15 residues. Deletions cut 3 bases from V and 0 bases from J, with 12 bases between. CDR1 and CDR2 (germline): MDHEN, SYDVKM. The chain is built from TRBV28 and TRBJ2-7; D is possibly TRBD2 (5 bases). Sequenced material: PBMCs. This receptor was taken from a man aged 25 to 40 in good health and CMV-seronegative. DNA for the CDR3: TGTGCCAGCAGTTTTGGAGGTTCCCTCTCCTACGAGCAGTACTTC. Translated: CASSFGGSLSYEQYF.